One sample yielded the 27 T cell receptor beta chains listed below, sequenced in a study of blood T cell repertoires in COVID-19. Sequencing was performed with immunoSEQ multiplex PCR; in TCRdb, only in-frame clones are kept and a portion is missing. This sample has 54,000 or so clones, with over 75% found just once. The source material was peripheral blood. All receptors come from a man older than 75 with COVID-19, enrolled during active disease.

V is TRBV28 and J is TRBJ1-2; 9 bases fit TRBD1. V dropped 9 bases and J dropped 0; count of bases not matched to a gene: 8. The germline V gene has CDR1 MDHEN and CDR2 SYDVKM. There are 15 residues in the CDR3. The CDR3 sequence is CASLTGGESNYGYTF. The DNA of the CDR3 is TGTGCCAGTTTAACAGGGGGCGAGTCTAACTATGGCTACACCTTC.

The chain recombines TRBV7-2 with TRBJ2-1; TRBD2 matches 7 bases. Germline V CDR1 and CDR2: SGHTA, FQGNSA. V gave up 3 bases and J gave up 0 bases; unmatched junction bases: 11. This CDR3 spans 18 amino acids. The CDR3 reads CASSFPRGAGSSYNEQFF. The CDR3 DNA reads as TGTGCCAGCAGCTTCCCCCGGGGAGCGGGGAGCTCCTACAATGAGCAGTTCTTC. Combining the CDR3 with reference TRBV7-2 and TRBJ2-1 gives the whole variable domain GAGVSQSPSNKVTEKGKDVELRCDPISGHTALYWYRQSLGQGLEFLIYFQGNSAPDKSGLPSDRFSAERTGGSVSTLTIQRTQQEDSAVYLCASSFPRGAGSSYNEQFFGPGTRLTVL.

There are a few counts of this clone. The chain uses TRBV7-9 and TRBJ1-1, with D possibly being TRBD1 (6 bases). The CDR3 consists of 14 residues. Trimming shortened V by 5 bases and J by 4 bases, and 14 bases separated the two germline ends. Germline V lookup: CDR1 SEHNR, CDR2 FQNEAQ (reference sequence). DNA of the CDR3: TGTGCCAGCAGCCCCCAGGGGCAGGGCACTGAAGCTTTCTTT. Translated, it gives CASSPQGQGTEAFF.

CDR3 in DNA: TGTGCCAGCAGCTCCCAGTTACAAGAGACCCAGTACTTC. Translation gives CASSSQLQETQYF. The rearrangement links TRBV7-2 to TRBJ2-5; no clear D gene. V lost 4 bases to trimming and J lost 2 bases, with 8 bases between them. Germline V gene lookup returns CDR1 SGHTA and CDR2 FQGNSA. This CDR3 comprises 13 residues.

As DNA, the CDR3 is TGTGCCAGCAGCTTGGGCCCCCCGGGACAGGGGGCTCGGGGCACTGAAGCTTTCTTT. This sequence encodes CASSLGPPGQGARGTEAFF. This sequence joins TRBV5-6 and TRBJ1-1; 12 nucleotides line up with TRBD1. This CDR3 has 19 amino acids. The ends lost 0 bases at V and 4 bases at J; junction bases unmatched: 13. Germline CDR1 is SGHDT and CDR2 is YYEEEE.

The chain uses TRBV4-2 and TRBJ1-2; 8 bases map to TRBD1. Trimming removed 4 bases from V and 8 bases from J; junction bases left unmatched: 12. Germline assignment: CDR1 LGHNA and CDR2 YNFKEQ. This CDR3 comprises 15 residues. The CDR3 sequence is CASSRPDRGNEGYTF. CDR3 bases: TGTGCCAGCAGCCGCCCCGACAGGGGCAACGAAGGCTACACCTTC.

This chain connects TRBV19 to TRBJ1-5, with D uncertain. The CDR3 totals 15 residues. V was clipped by 5 bases and J by 0 bases, with 11 bases between them. The germline CDR1 and CDR2 sequences are LNHDA and SQIVND (reference sequence). CDR3 loop: CASSPGSHSNQPQHF. CDR3 in DNA: TGTGCCAGTAGTCCCGGGTCTCATAGCAATCAGCCCCAGCATTTT.

The chain employs TRBV7-2 and TRBJ1-2, with 9 bases aligning to TRBD1. The V gene's germline CDR1 is SGHTA and CDR2 FQGNSA. V trimming: 4 bases; J trimming: 8 bases; junction bases outside the gene matches: 5. The CDR3 length is 13 residues. CDR3 in DNA: TGTGCCAGCAGCTCCCGACAGGGGGGCGGCTACACCTTC. Residues: CASSSRQGGGYTF.

The rearrangement links TRBV7-8 to TRBJ1-5; TRBD1 matches at 9 bases. CDR3 size: 16 residues. The germline CDR1 and CDR2 sequences are SGHVS and FQNEAQ. V shed 5 bases and J 1 base; nucleotides not matched to a gene: 6. The CDR3 region is CASSPWTGVSNQPQHF. The CDR3 bases are TGTGCCAGCAGCCCCTGGACAGGGGTGAGCAATCAGCCCCAGCATTTT. The full variable domain, in which reference TRBV7-8 and TRBJ1-5 provide the parts outside the CDR3, is GAGVSQSPRYKVAKRGQDVALRCDPISGHVSLFWYQQALGQGPEFLTYFQNEAQLDKSGLPSDRFFAERPEGSVSTLKIQRTQQEDSAVYLCASSPWTGVSNQPQHFGDGTRLSIL.

V and J are TRBV6-6 and TRBJ2-2; TRBD2 might be the D (5 bases). CDR1 and CDR2 (germline): MNHNY, SVGAGI (reference sequence). CDR3 length equals 15 residues. Trimming shortened V by 8 bases and J by 4 bases, and 17 bases separated the two germline ends. For the CDR3, the DNA is TGTGCCAGCGATGAGCCGGGAACAACCACCGGGGAGCTGTTTTTT. This codes for CASDEPGTTTGELFF.

The J gene is TRBJ1-2, the V gene TRBV28; 7 nucleotides line up with TRBD1. CDR1 and CDR2 (germline): MDHEN, SYDVKM. V gave up 6 bases and J gave up 8 bases; unmatched junction bases: 6. The CDR3 is made up of 12 amino acids. The CDR3: CASSKDRTGYTF. In DNA form, the CDR3 reads TGTGCCAGCAGCAAGGACAGGACGGGCTACACCTTC.

The genes are TRBV5-1 and TRBJ2-5; 8 nucleotides agree with TRBD2. The ends lost 1 base at V and 3 bases at J; junction bases unmatched: 2. This CDR3 has 14 amino acids. Germline lookup yields CDR1 SGHRS and CDR2 YFSETQ. In nucleotides, the CDR3 is TGCGCCAGCAGCTTGAGGACTAGCAAAGAGACCCAGTACTTC. It translates to CASSLRTSKETQYF.

The chain combines TRBV6-4 with TRBJ2-4, with 11 bases identical to TRBD1. There are 13 residues in the CDR3. J lost 7 bases, V lost 6 bases, and 2 bases had no gene match. Germline V gene data show CDR1 as MRHNA and CDR2 as SNTAGT. The CDR3 DNA sequence: TGTGCCAGCAGCCGGGACAGGGGGAACATTCAGTACTTC. It is translated as CASSRDRGNIQYF.

This sequence joins TRBV21-1 and TRBJ2-7; TRBD2 reflects the table's D call only, with no check against the DNA. TRBV21-1 is a pseudogene locus. This CDR3 spans 17 amino acids. The CDR3 is CASSKFGGLGRSYEQYF. In DNA form, the CDR3 reads TGTGCCAGCAGCAAATTCGGGGGTTTGGGGAGGTCCTACGAGCAGTACTTC.

The V call is TRBV5-5, the J call TRBJ1-6; 7 bases are shared with TRBD1. The CDR3 has 18 residues. J gave up 3 bases and V 6 bases, and 15 bases lay outside the gene matches. Germline CDR1 and CDR2: SGHKS and YYEKEE (reference sequence). The DNA of the CDR3 is TGTGCCAGCACCTTAAAAACGAGGACAGGTCTCTATAATTCACCCCTCCACTTT. It codes for CASTLKTRTGLYNSPLHF.

The chain employs TRBV6-5 and TRBJ1-2; 10 positions match TRBD1. Trimming at V came to 8 bases and at J to 2 bases, leaving 5 bases not matched to a gene. This CDR3 comprises 14 residues. Germline assignment: CDR1 MNHEY and CDR2 SVGAGI. CDR3 region: CASARQGANYGYTF. CDR3 DNA sequence: TGTGCCAGCGCAAGACAGGGGGCAAACTATGGCTACACCTTC.

This clone was seen only once. The chain employs TRBV2 and TRBJ2-7; the D is unclear. The germline V gene encodes CDR1 SNHLY and CDR2 FYNNEI. Trimming cost V 2 bases and J 12 bases, with 11 bases left between them. The CDR3 loop spans 11 amino acids. The CDR3 loop is CASSEYGLWYV. The CDR3 bases are TGTGCCAGCAGTGAATACGGGTTATGGTACGTC.

The chain has TRBV4-1 and TRBJ1-1; 9 bases are shared with TRBD1. The V segment lost 7 bases and the J segment 5 bases; nucleotides outside the gene matches: 11. Germline loops: CDR1 MGHRA, CDR2 YSYEKL. The CDR3 runs to 15 residues. CDR3 residues: CASTGQGRRGTEAFF. In DNA, the CDR3 is TGCGCCAGCACCGGACAGGGGCGACGTGGGACTGAAGCTTTCTTT.

The chain joins TRBV13 to TRBJ2-1, with 7 bases that match TRBD2. The V gene end was trimmed by 8 bases and the J gene end by 3 bases; junction bases not matched to a gene: 10. The CDR3 covers 15 residues. Germline V gene sequence: CDR1 PRHDT, CDR2 FYEKMQ (reference sequence). The DNA of the CDR3 is TGTGCCAGCCGATTACCCGGACTAGGCTACAATGAGCAGTTCTTC. Residues: CASRLPGLGYNEQFF.

This rearrangement joins TRBV7-8 to TRBJ2-3; TRBD2 aligns across 11 bases. Germline-derived CDR1 and CDR2 are SGHVS and FQNEAQ. V trimming: 9 bases; J trimming: 4 bases; junction bases outside the gene matches: 6. The CDR3 is made up of 14 amino acids. Here the CDR3 DNA reads TGTGCCAGTTTAGCGGGGGGGCAGGCAGATACGCAGTATTTT. Protein product: CASLAGGQADTQYF.

CDR3 coding DNA: TGTGCCACCAGAGCAGGGGTGGGGAACACCGGGGAGCTGTTTTTT. It translates to CATRAGVGNTGELFF. The rearrangement uses TRBV24-1 and TRBJ2-2, with D perhaps TRBD1 (6 bases). V lost 7 bases and J lost 1, with 12 bases in between. CDR1 is KGHDR and CDR2 is SFDVKD in the germline V gene. This CDR3 spans 15 amino acids.

The CDR3 spells CASSPPGQGLVEQYF. The CDR3 DNA is TGTGCCAGCTCACCACCGGGACAGGGTTTGGTAGAGCAGTACTTC. J is TRBJ2-7 and V is TRBV18; 9 bases align to TRBD1. This CDR3 comprises 15 residues. V gave up 0 bases and J gave up 7 bases; unmatched junction bases: 7. Per the germline V gene, CDR1 is KGHSH and CDR2 is LQKENI.

The chain uses TRBV24-1 and TRBJ2-3; 8 bases are shared with TRBD1. The ends lost 7 bases at V and 5 bases at J; junction bases unmatched: 4. CDR1 is KGHDR, CDR2 SFDVKD, per germline. The CDR3 extends over 13 amino acids. CDR3 nucleotides: TGTGCCACCAGCCAGGGGGCGGTAGATACGCAGTATTTT. Encoded protein: CATSQGAVDTQYF.

The chain employs TRBV29-1 and TRBJ2-2; 10 bases map to TRBD2. Germline CDR1 and CDR2: SQVTM and ANQGSEA. CDR3 length: 14 amino acids. After removal of 5 bases from V and 2 bases from J, the junction contained 2 bases not matched to a gene. This CDR3 is CSVLAGVNTGELFF. The CDR3 DNA reads as TGCAGCGTTCTAGCGGGAGTTAACACCGGGGAGCTGTTTTTT.

A few counts support this clone. The chain employs TRBV30 and TRBJ1-1; 7 bases agree with TRBD1. With V trimmed by 2 bases and J by 8 bases, 11 bases remained unmatched. The germline V gene encodes CDR1 GTSNPN and CDR2 SVGIG (reference sequence). The CDR3 has 14 amino acids. CDR3 sequence (DNA): TGTGCCTGGAGTTTCGGGACAGCGGGTTTCGAAGCTTTCTTT. As protein: CAWSFGTAGFEAFF.

The chain is built from TRBV19 and TRBJ1-2; 9 nucleotides line up with TRBD1. The length of the CDR3 is 13 residues. The ends lost 4 bases at V and 6 bases at J; junction bases unmatched: 3. From germline, CDR1 is LNHDA and CDR2 SQIVND (reference sequence). CDR3 loop: CASSTRTGDGYTF. The CDR3 DNA is TGTGCCAGTAGTACCAGGACAGGGGATGGCTACACCTTC.

This clone appeared a single time. This sequence joins TRBV2 and TRBJ2-6; D is undetermined. CDR3 length: 15 amino acids. Germline V gene sequence: CDR1 SNHLY, CDR2 FYNNEI. The V end lost 3 bases, the J end lost 2 bases, and 8 bases lay between the germline ends. The CDR3 loop is CASSDEAAGANVLTF. The CDR3 region has the DNA TGTGCCAGCAGTGATGAGGCTGCTGGGGCCAACGTCCTGACTTTC.